The 28 T cell receptor beta chains listed next were all sequenced from one sample in a study of cytomegalovirus exposure and HLA in healthy donors. Data came from immunoSEQ multiplex PCR; TCRdb stores just in-frame clones and leaves some out. The sample consists of about 150,000 clones, approximately 86% of them appearing once. The sequenced material came from PBMCs. Receptor source: a man aged 18 to 30 in good health and CMV-seropositive.

This rearrangement joins TRBV9 to TRBJ2-1, with D possibly being TRBD2 (7 bases). The V end lost 4 bases, the J end lost 0 bases, and 14 bases lay between the germline ends. Germline loops: CDR1 SGDLS, CDR2 YYNGEE. The CDR3 contains 16 residues. CDR3 region: CASSRTGGRSYNEQFF. CDR3 DNA: TGTGCCAGCAGCCGAACGGGGGGCCGCTCCTACAATGAGCAGTTCTTC.

This sequence joins TRBV30 and TRBJ1-5; D remains ambiguous. V lost 1 base to trimming and J lost 2 bases, with 24 bases between them. The V gene's germline CDR1 is GTSNPN and CDR2 SVGIG (reference sequence). This CDR3 has 19 amino acids. CDR3 residues: CAWSGISSTRGMGNQPQHF. CDR3 nucleotides: TGTGCCTGGAGTGGCATCTCAAGCACCCGAGGGATGGGCAATCAGCCCCAGCATTTT.

The rearrangement links TRBV2 to TRBJ1-6, with D perhaps matching TRBD1 (5 bases). Trimming pared 3 bases from V and 1 base from J, leaving 10 bases between. CDR3 length: 16 residues. CDR1 and CDR2 (germline): SNHLY, FYNNEI. In nucleotides, the CDR3 is TGTGCCAGCAGTGAGCAGGGAACGTCCTATAATTCACCCCTCCACTTT. Residues: CASSEQGTSYNSPLHF.

The chain couples TRBV6-1 to TRBJ1-5; 8 bases match TRBD1. V lost 3 bases and J lost 0; bases outside the gene matches: 10. In germline, CDR1 is MNHNS, CDR2 SASEGT. This CDR3 is built from 18 residues. The CDR3 region is CASSDRRTGRGSNQPQHF. Here the CDR3 DNA reads TGTGCCAGCAGTGACCGACGGACAGGGCGGGGTAGCAATCAGCCCCAGCATTTT.

This clone was detected only a few times. The chain has TRBV7-2 and TRBJ2-1; 9 bases are shared with TRBD2. This CDR3 comprises 15 residues. With 7 bases clipped from V and 7 bases from J, the junction kept 11 bases outside the gene matches. The germline V gene encodes CDR1 SGHTA and CDR2 FQGNSA. CDR3 sequence: CASTRKRGAMNEQFF. Here the CDR3 DNA reads TGTGCCAGCACCAGAAAGCGGGGGGCTATGAATGAGCAGTTCTTC.

This chain links TRBV27 with TRBJ2-3; the D gene is possibly TRBD2 (5 bases). Trimming cost V 2 bases and J 2 bases, with 17 bases left between them. CDR3 size: 17 residues. CDR1 is MNHEY and CDR2 is SMNVEV in the germline V gene (reference sequence). CDR3 bases: TGTGCCAGCAGTTTAACCCCCCCGGGATCGAACACAGATACGCAGTATTTT. It yields the protein CASSLTPPGSNTDTQYF.

This clone appeared a single time. V usage is TRBV9 and J usage is TRBJ1-4, with 8 bases fitting TRBD1. This CDR3 is 15 amino acids long. Germline CDR1 is SGDLS and CDR2 is YYNGEE. Trimming cost V 3 bases and J 7 bases; bases outside gene matches: 8. This chain's CDR3 is CASSDGQGGIEKLFF. The CDR3, as DNA: TGTGCCAGCAGCGACGGACAGGGAGGAATTGAAAAACTGTTTTTT.

This chain's CDR3 is CASSFRGGSYNSPLHF. CDR3 nucleotides: TGTGCCAGCAGCTTTCGGGGGGGCTCCTATAATTCACCCCTCCACTTT. The chain recombines TRBV13 with TRBJ1-6, with D tentatively TRBD1 (5 bases). Trimming pared 3 bases from V and 0 bases from J, leaving 9 bases between. The CDR3 totals 16 residues. CDR1 is PRHDT and CDR2 is FYEKMQ in the germline V gene (reference sequence).

For the CDR3, the DNA is TGCGCCAGCAGCTTGGCCGGGGGGGCAACTAATGAAAAACTGTTTTTT. It translates to CASSLAGGATNEKLFF. The chain joins TRBV5-1 to TRBJ1-4; tentatively, D is TRBD1 (5 bases). CDR1 SGHRS and CDR2 YFSETQ come from the germline V gene. V was trimmed by 0 bases and J by 0 bases, leaving 9 bases between them. This CDR3 spans 16 amino acids.

The chain is built from TRBV7-3 and TRBJ2-1; 10 bases map to TRBD2. The V segment lost 2 bases and the J segment 5 bases; nucleotides outside the gene matches: 6. This CDR3 contains 16 residues. Germline V gene sequence: CDR1 SGHTA, CDR2 FQGTGA. The CDR3 is CASSLGIAGGNNEQFF. The CDR3 DNA reads TGTGCCAGCAGCTTAGGGATAGCGGGGGGAAACAATGAGCAGTTCTTC.

This sequence joins TRBV11-2 and TRBJ2-3; D is undetermined. Trimming pared 3 bases from V and 6 bases from J, leaving 13 bases between. Germline CDR1 reads SGHAT; CDR2 reads FQNNGV. The CDR3 extends over 14 amino acids. Written as DNA, the CDR3 is TGTGCCAGCAGCTTTGAACTTCGTGCGGATACGCAGTATTTT. Translating it yields CASSFELRADTQYF.

This clone showed up just a few times. The chain joins TRBV18 to TRBJ1-5, with 10 bases lining up with TRBD1. Per the germline V gene, CDR1 is KGHSH and CDR2 is LQKENI. Trimming cost V 4 bases and J 7 bases; bases outside gene matches: 10. The CDR3 loop spans 16 amino acids. CDR3 coding DNA: TGTGCCAGCTCACGGTCAACCGGGACAGGGGCACAGCCCCAGCATTTT. Its protein is CASSRSTGTGAQPQHF. Based on the CDR3 plus reference TRBV18 and TRBJ1-5, the full variable domain is NAGVMQNPRHLVRRRGQEARLRCSPMKGHSHVYWYRQLPEEGLKFMVYLQKENIIDESGMPKERFSAEFPKEGPSILRIQQVVRGDSAAYFCASSRSTGTGAQPQHFGDGTRLSIL.

This sequence joins TRBV5-4 and TRBJ1-2; the D gene is possibly TRBD1 (5 bases). The ends were cut back, 5 bases at V and 4 bases at J, with 18 bases in the middle. Per the germline V gene, CDR1 is SGHNT and CDR2 is YYREEE (reference sequence). CDR3 length equals 15 residues. The CDR3 DNA follows: TGTGCCAGCAGTTCACCCGGGGGAGGTTCCTATGGCTACACCTTC. It is translated as CASSSPGGGSYGYTF.

The rearrangement links TRBV7-9 to TRBJ2-2; tentatively, D is TRBD2 (5 bases). V dropped 3 bases and J dropped 6 bases, with 11 bases sitting between them. Germline V gene data show CDR1 as SEHNR and CDR2 as FQNEAQ (reference sequence). The CDR3 is 14 amino acids. CDR3 coding DNA: TGTGCCAGCAGCTTTTCGGGGTTCCCCGGGGAGCTGTTTTTT. Its protein is CASSFSGFPGELFF.

The chain recombines TRBV7-8 with TRBJ2-7, with 8 bases fitting TRBD2. Germline V CDR1 and CDR2: SGHVS, FQNEAQ. The length of the CDR3 is 14 residues. With V trimmed by 5 bases and J by 5 bases, 8 bases remained unmatched. The CDR3 sequence: CASSPRGGPNEQYF. CDR3 bases: TGTGCCAGCAGCCCTCGGGGGGGACCAAACGAGCAGTACTTC.

A single count supports this clone. The chain uses TRBV27 and TRBJ2-2; 7 bases align to TRBD2. The CDR3 is 15 amino acids. After removal of 1 base from V and 5 bases from J, the junction contained 4 bases not matched to a gene. Germline lookup yields CDR1 MNHEY and CDR2 SMNVEV (reference sequence). The CDR3 region is CASSLWGGRTGELFF. The CDR3 region has the DNA TGTGCCAGCAGTTTATGGGGGGGTCGAACCGGGGAGCTGTTTTTT.

The chain has TRBV5-1 and TRBJ2-1, with 8 bases identical to TRBD2. J lost 0 bases, V lost 3 bases, and 2 bases had no gene match. Germline V gene lookup returns CDR1 SGHRS and CDR2 YFSETQ. The CDR3 is 15 amino acids. The CDR3 loop is CASSSSGSSYNEQFF. The CDR3 coding sequence is TGCGCCAGCAGCTCAAGCGGGAGCTCCTACAATGAGCAGTTCTTC. Full variable domain (rest looked up from reference TRBV5-1 and TRBJ2-1): KAGVTQTPRYLIKTRGQQVTLSCSPISGHRSVSWYQQTPGQGLQFLFEYFSETQRNKGNFPGRFSGRQFSNSRSEMNVSTLELGDSALYLCASSSSGSSYNEQFFGPGTRLTVL.

The chain links TRBV7-2 to TRBJ2-5, with D perhaps matching TRBD2 (5 bases). Germline lookup yields CDR1 SGHTA and CDR2 FQGNSA. Trimming pared 0 bases from V and 5 bases from J, leaving 10 bases between. This CDR3 comprises 14 residues. CDR3 amino acids: CASSLASSWETQYF. Written as DNA, the CDR3 is TGTGCCAGCAGCTTAGCGTCTAGCTGGGAGACCCAGTACTTC.

J is TRBJ2-1 and V is TRBV14; perhaps TRBD1 as D (6 bases). V was pared by 5 bases and J by 5 bases, with 19 bases between. This CDR3 contains 16 residues. CDR1 and CDR2 (germline): SGHDN, FVKESK. The chain's CDR3 is CASSDTGNYPNNEQFF. Here the CDR3 DNA reads TGTGCCAGCAGCGACACAGGGAACTACCCCAACAATGAGCAGTTCTTC. The complete variable domain, with remaining parts taken from reference TRBV14 and TRBJ2-1, reads EAGVTQFPSHSVIEKGQTVTLRCDPISGHDNLYWYRRVMGKEIKFLLHFVKESKQDESGMPNNRFLAERTGGTYSTLKVQPAELEDSGVYFCASSDTGNYPNNEQFFGPGTRLTVL.

The chain employs TRBV6-5 and TRBJ1-5; D is unclear. V was cut by 0 bases and J by 9 bases, with 15 bases left in between. The CDR3 covers 15 residues. Germline CDR1 is MNHEY and CDR2 is SVGAGI. CDR3 amino acids: CASSYSGGSQWPQHF. The DNA of the CDR3 is TGTGCCAGCAGTTACTCAGGAGGGAGCCAATGGCCCCAGCATTTT.

This chain joins TRBV7-8 and TRBJ1-2; TRBD1 is a possible D gene (5 bases). Germline-derived CDR1 and CDR2 are SGHVS and FQNEAQ. The length of the CDR3 is 14 residues. V lost 6 bases, J lost 6 bases, and 17 bases lay in between. The CDR3 bases are TGTGCCAGCAGTCTTACCGCGGGACCAAATGGCTACACCTTC. This translates into CASSLTAGPNGYTF.

The J gene is TRBJ2-3, the V gene TRBV4-2, with D possibly TRBD2 on 10 matching bases. CDR3 length: 21 amino acids. Trimming left V 4 bases short and J 2 bases short, with 31 bases between. Germline CDR1 is LGHNA and CDR2 is YNFKEQ. CDR3 DNA: TGTGCCAGCAGCCCCTCCGCCGGGACAGGGTCTAGCGGGGGACCCACAGATACGCAGTATTTT. It is translated as CASSPSAGTGSSGGPTDTQYF.

The chain combines TRBV5-1 with TRBJ2-5; 15 bases agree with TRBD2. Germline CDR1 is SGHRS and CDR2 is YFSETQ. V lost 3 bases to trimming and J lost 5 bases; unmatched junction nucleotides: 2. CDR3 length: 15 residues. The CDR3 DNA is TGCGCCAGCAGCTCCGGGACTAGCGGGAGGGAGACCCAGTACTTC. It encodes CASSSGTSGRETQYF.

This chain links TRBV6-5 with TRBJ1-2; TRBD1 might be the D (6 bases). Germline V lookup: CDR1 MNHEY, CDR2 SVGAGI. The CDR3 covers 12 residues. The V end was cut by 6 bases, the J end by 7 bases, with 12 bases between. This chain's CDR3 is CASSGYRVGYTF. CDR3 bases: TGTGCCAGCAGCGGATACAGGGTTGGCTACACCTTC.

The chain joins TRBV18 to TRBJ2-2; D perhaps matches TRBD1 (6 bases). This CDR3 has 14 residues. Trimming removed 3 bases at V and 1 base at J, with 6 bases between. Germline V gene data show CDR1 as KGHSH and CDR2 as LQKENI. This CDR3 is CASSPDRNTGELFF. CDR3 DNA sequence: TGTGCCAGCTCACCGGACAGGAACACCGGGGAGCTGTTTTTT. The variable domain in full, completed from reference TRBV18 and TRBJ2-2, reads NAGVMQNPRHLVRRRGQEARLRCSPMKGHSHVYWYRQLPEEGLKFMVYLQKENIIDESGMPKERFSAEFPKEGPSILRIQQVVRGDSAAYFCASSPDRNTGELFFGEGSRLTVL.

The V and J genes are TRBV4-3 and TRBJ2-1; D is uncertain. Germline CDR1 is LGHNA and CDR2 is YSLEER. The V and J ends lost 2 bases and 0 bases respectively, with 11 bases between them. CDR3 length: 16 residues. As DNA, the CDR3 is TGCGCCAGCAGCCAAAGCGAGGATCTCTCCTACAATGAGCAGTTCTTC. Protein sequence: CASSQSEDLSYNEQFF.

The chain recombines TRBV19 with TRBJ1-1; 10 positions match TRBD1. This CDR3 comprises 15 residues. Germline V gene sequence: CDR1 LNHDA, CDR2 SQIVND (reference sequence). J was trimmed by 5 bases and V by 4 bases; bases with no gene match: 7. In DNA form, the CDR3 reads TGTGCCAGTAGTACAAGGACAGGGGGAGGGACTGAAGCTTTCTTT. Protein product: CASSTRTGGGTEAFF.

The chain employs TRBV19 and TRBJ2-2, with D maybe TRBD2 (5 bases). V was trimmed by 7 bases and J by 2 bases, leaving 11 bases between them. This CDR3 has 14 amino acids. Germline V gives CDR1 LNHDA, CDR2 SQIVND (reference sequence). The CDR3 sequence: CASNPGYNTGELFF. For the CDR3, the DNA is TGTGCCAGTAACCCGGGGTATAACACCGGGGAGCTGTTTTTT.